This paragraph covers one TCR beta chain sequence. Its target is unknown. Time point defined: baseline pretreatment blood. Treatment noted: 15 Gy SBRT to primary tumor, nephrectomy 4 weeks later. The patient's renal cell carcinoma had clear cell pathology. Measured with immunoSEQ multiplex PCR; TCRdb has only the in-frame clones, and not every one. The data show about 95,000 clones, with roughly 90% seen just once and approximately 8% held by the top ten. This specimen belongs to a study of radiation and T cells in renal cell carcinoma. Study observations and caveats: Baseline intratumoral clonotype presence is unknown without pretreatment biopsies.

CDR3 size: 20 residues. With 4 bases clipped from V and 6 bases from J, the junction kept 16 bases outside the gene matches. Germline V gene sequence: CDR1 SGHTA, CDR2 FQGTGA. This sequence joins TRBV7-3 and TRBJ2-2, with TRBD2 matching over 14 bases. Sequencing used blood, obtained from a patient whose treatment included radiotherapy and nephrectomy. This TCR was recovered from a man aged 45-65 years with renal cell carcinoma. The CDR3 reads CASSSYPGLAGAQRSGELFF. The CDR3 DNA is TGTGCCAGCAGCTCGTACCCGGGACTAGCGGGAGCCCAGCGTTCCGGGGAGCTGTTTTTT.